Given below is one TCR beta chain in context. Germline-derived CDR1 and CDR2 are MDHEN and SYDVKM. The length of the CDR3 is 15 residues. V lost 7 bases and J lost 0, with 16 bases in between. The assay was immunoSEQ multiplex PCR, and TCRdb's table has in-frame clones only and misses some. The table lists roughly 88,000 clones, roughly 80% of them singletons, with around 0.8% in the top ten. This record comes from a study of radiotherapy plus CTLA-4 blockade in lung cancer. This chain uses TRBV28 with TRBJ2-7, with a weak D call TRBD2 (5 bases). This specimen was peripheral blood, taken from a patient treated with radiotherapy plus ipilimumab. The sequence was collected from a human donor with non-small cell lung cancer who had stable disease on radiotherapy plus ipilimumab. The CDR3 region is CASKAFLEGSYEQYF. The CDR3 nucleotides are TGTGCCAGCAAAGCCTTCCTAGAGGGCTCCTACGAGCAGTACTTC.